This TCR beta chain was profiled in a study of blood T cells in healthy people across ages. Findings of the study overall: Comparison with aged donors showed that long-lived donors had more naive CD4+ cells and higher diversity.

Alongside a J-beta primer mix, a sample-barcoded 5' primer served in a second PCR lasting roughly 6 to 11 cycles. MiXCR, run by TCRdb on the 5' RACE reads, gives a single entry per CDR3 protein. The data contain hundreds of thousands of distinct CDR3 sequences, roughly 50% of them singletons. The V gene end was trimmed by 6 bases and the J gene end by 4 bases; junction bases not matched to a gene: 7. Germline CDR1 and CDR2: MNHNS and SASEGT. The CDR3 is 16 residues long. As concerns this clonotype: The antigen is undetermined.

Isolated per sample were at least 6 million PBMCs. There were at least 5.5 micrograms of total RNA extracted from every sample. This chain joins TRBV6-1 and TRBJ2-3; 13 positions agree with TRBD2. Sequences were obtained from blood. The sequence derives from a man in his fifties or sixties in good health. CDR3 DNA sequence: TGTGCCAGCAGCGCCGGACTAGCGGGGGCCTCAGATACGCAGTATTTT. Translating gives CASSAGLAGASDTQYF.